The clone carrying this T cell receptor (beta chain) was detected only once. Antigen: not known. Method: immunoSEQ multiplex PCR; TCRdb's copy keeps in-frame clones and lacks some. The sample lists fewer than 500,000 clones, 90% occurring once. Treatment in this sample: 15 to 20 received Ad26.COV2.S at low or high dose, single or two shots; 5 received placebo; per-sample allocation not given. Day 63 following the first vaccine or placebo injection was when the samples were taken. The CDR3 extends over 15 amino acids. The V end was cut by 3 bases, the J end by 6 bases, with 17 bases between. Looked up from germline, CDR1 is MDHEN and CDR2 is SYDVKM. The data were taken from a study of Ad26.COV2.S vaccination and SARS-CoV-2 variants. Study-wide results and caveats: Reports say spike-specific CD8+ and CD4+ T cell responses covered substantial breadth after vaccination.

This TCR derives from a person aged 18-60 years who received the Ad26.COV2.S COVID-19 vaccine or a placebo. V is TRBV28 and J is TRBJ1-1; D gene uncertain. Sequences were derived from peripheral blood, sampled in a trial of Ad26.COV2.S vaccine versus placebo. The CDR3 DNA reads TGTGCCAGCAGTTTGTTCACTAAGAGAAACCCTGAAGCTTTCTTT. As protein: CASSLFTKRNPEAFF.